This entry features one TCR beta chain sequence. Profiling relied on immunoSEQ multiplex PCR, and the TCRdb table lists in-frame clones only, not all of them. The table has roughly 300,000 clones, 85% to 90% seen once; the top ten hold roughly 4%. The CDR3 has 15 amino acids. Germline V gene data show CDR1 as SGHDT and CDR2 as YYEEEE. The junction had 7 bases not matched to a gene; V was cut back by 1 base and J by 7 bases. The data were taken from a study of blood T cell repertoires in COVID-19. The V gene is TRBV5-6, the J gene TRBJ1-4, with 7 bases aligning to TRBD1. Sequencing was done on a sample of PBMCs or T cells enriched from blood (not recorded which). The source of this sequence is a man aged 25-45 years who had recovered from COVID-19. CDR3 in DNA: TGTGCCAGCAGCTTGTATGACCCAGGGGGTGAAAAACTGTTTTTT. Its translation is CASSLYDPGGEKLFF.